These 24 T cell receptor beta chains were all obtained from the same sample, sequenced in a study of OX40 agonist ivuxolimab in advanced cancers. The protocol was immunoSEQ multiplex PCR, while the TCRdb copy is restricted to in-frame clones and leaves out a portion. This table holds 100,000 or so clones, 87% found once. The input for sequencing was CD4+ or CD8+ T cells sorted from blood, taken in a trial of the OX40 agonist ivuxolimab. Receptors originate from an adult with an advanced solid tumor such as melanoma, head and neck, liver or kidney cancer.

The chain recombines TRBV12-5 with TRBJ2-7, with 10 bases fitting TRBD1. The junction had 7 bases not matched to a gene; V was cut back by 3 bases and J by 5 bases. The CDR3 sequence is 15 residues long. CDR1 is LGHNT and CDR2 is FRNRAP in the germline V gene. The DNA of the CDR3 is TGTGCTAGTGGTTTTAATCGGGACAGGGGCAACGAGCAGTACTTC. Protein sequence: CASGFNRDRGNEQYF.

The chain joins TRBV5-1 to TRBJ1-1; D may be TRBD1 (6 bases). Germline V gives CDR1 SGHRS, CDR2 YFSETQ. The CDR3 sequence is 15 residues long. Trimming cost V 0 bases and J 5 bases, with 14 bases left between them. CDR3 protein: CASSLEAGVGTEAFF. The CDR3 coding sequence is TGCGCCAGCAGCTTGGAGGCAGGGGTAGGTACTGAAGCTTTCTTT.

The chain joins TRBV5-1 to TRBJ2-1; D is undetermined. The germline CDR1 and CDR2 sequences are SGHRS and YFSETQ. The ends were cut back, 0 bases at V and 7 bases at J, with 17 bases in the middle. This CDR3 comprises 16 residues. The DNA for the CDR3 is TGCGCCAGCAGCTTGGAGGGAAAGACGGGTCTGAATGAGCAGTTCTTC. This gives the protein CASSLEGKTGLNEQFF.

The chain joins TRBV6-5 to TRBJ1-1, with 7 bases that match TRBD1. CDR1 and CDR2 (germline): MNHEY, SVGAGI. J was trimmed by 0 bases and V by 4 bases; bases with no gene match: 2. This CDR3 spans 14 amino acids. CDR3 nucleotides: TGTGCCAGCAGTTTTGGACAGGTGAACACTGAAGCTTTCTTT. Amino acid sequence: CASSFGQVNTEAFF.

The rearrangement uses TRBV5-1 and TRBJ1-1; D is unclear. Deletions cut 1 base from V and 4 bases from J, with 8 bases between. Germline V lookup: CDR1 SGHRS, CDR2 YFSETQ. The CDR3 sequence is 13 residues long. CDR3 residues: CASSLTRSTEAFF. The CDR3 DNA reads TGCGCCAGCAGCTTGACGCGAAGCACTGAAGCTTTCTTT.

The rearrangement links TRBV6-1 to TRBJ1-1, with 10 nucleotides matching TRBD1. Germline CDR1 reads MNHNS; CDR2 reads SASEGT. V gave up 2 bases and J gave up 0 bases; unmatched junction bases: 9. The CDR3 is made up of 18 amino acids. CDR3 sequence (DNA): TGTGCCAGCAGTGAAATGGGGGGGACAGGGGCCATGAACACTGAAGCTTTCTTT. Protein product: CASSEMGGTGAMNTEAFF.

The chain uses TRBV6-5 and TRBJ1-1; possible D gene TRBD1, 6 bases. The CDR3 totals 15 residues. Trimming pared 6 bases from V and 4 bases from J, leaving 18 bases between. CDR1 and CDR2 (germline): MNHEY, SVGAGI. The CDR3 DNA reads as TGTGCCAGCAGCCGTACTACAGGGAGGGGCACTGAAGCTTTCTTT. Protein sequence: CASSRTTGRGTEAFF.

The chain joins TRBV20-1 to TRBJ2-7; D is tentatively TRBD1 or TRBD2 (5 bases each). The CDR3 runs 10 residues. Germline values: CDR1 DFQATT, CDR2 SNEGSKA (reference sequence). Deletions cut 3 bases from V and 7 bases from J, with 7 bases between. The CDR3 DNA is TGCAGTGCTAGGGGGGTAGAGCAGTACTTC. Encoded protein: CSARGVEQYF.

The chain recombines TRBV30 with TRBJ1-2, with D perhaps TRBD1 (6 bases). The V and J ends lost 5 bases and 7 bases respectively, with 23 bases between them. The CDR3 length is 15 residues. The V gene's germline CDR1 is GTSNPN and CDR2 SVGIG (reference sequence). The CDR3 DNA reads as TGTGCCTGGGATTCGAAAGGCCAGGGGCGTCGTGGCTACACCTTC. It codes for CAWDSKGQGRRGYTF.

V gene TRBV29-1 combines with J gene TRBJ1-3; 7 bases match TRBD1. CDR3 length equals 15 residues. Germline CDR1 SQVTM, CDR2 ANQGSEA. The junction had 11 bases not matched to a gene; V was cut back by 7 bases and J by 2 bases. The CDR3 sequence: CSARGVGGTGNTIYF. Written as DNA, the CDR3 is TGCAGCGCCCGCGGGGTAGGGGGCACTGGAAACACCATATATTTT.

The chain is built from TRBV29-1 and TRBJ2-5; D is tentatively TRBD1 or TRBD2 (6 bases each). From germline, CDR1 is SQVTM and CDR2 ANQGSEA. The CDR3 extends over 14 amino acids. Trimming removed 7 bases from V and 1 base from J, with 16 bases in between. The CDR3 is CSANGGAGQETQYF. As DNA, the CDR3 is TGCAGCGCCAACGGGGGCGCGGGCCAAGAGACCCAGTACTTC. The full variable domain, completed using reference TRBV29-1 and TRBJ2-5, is SAVISQKPSRDICQRGTSLTIQCQVDSQVTMMFWYRQQPGQSLTLIATANQGSEATYESGFVIDKFPISRPNLTFSTLTVSNMSPEDSSIYLCSANGGAGQETQYFGPGTRLLVL.

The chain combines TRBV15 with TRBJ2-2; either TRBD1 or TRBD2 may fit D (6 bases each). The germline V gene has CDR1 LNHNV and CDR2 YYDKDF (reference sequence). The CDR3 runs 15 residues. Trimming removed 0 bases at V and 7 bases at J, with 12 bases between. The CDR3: CATSRDVGGHGELFF. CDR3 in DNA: TGTGCCACCAGCAGAGATGTGGGGGGCCACGGGGAGCTGTTTTTT. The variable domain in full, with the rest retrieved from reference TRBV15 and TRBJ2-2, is DAMVIQNPRYQVTQFGKPVTLSCSQTLNHNVMYWYQQKSSQAPKLLFHYYDKDFNNEADTPDNFQSRRPNTSFCFLDIRSPGLGDTAMYLCATSRDVGGHGELFFGEGSRLTVL.

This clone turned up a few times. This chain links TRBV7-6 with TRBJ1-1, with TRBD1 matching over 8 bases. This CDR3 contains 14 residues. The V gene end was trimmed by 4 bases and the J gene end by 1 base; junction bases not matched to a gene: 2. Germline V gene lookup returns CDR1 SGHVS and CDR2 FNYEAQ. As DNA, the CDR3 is TGTGCCAGCAGCTCCGGGACAGGGAACACTGAAGCTTTCTTT. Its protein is CASSSGTGNTEAFF. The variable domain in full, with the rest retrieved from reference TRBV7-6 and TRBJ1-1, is GAGVSQSPRYKVTKRGQDVALRCDPISGHVSLYWYRQALGQGPEFLTYFNYEAQQDKSGLPNDRFSAERPEGSISTLTIQRTEQRDSAMYRCASSSGTGNTEAFFGQGTRLTVV.

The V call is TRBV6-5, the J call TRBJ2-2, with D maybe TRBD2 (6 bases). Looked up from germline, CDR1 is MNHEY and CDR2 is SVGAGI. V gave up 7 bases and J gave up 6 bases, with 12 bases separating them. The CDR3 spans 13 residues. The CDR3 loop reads CASKEGVAGELFF. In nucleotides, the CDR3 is TGTGCCAGCAAGGAGGGCGTCGCCGGGGAGCTGTTTTTT.

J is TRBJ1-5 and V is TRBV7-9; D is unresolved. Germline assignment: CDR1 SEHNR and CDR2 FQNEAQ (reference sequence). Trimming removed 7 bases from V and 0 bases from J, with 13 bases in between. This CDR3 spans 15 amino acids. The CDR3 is CASNPTGFSNQPQHF. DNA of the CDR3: TGTGCCAGCAACCCGACGGGGTTTAGCAATCAGCCCCAGCATTTT.

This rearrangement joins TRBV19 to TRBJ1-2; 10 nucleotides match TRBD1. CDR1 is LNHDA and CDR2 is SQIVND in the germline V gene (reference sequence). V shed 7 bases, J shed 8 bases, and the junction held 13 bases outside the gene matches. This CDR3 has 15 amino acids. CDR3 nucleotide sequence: TGTGCCAGTACCGTCCCGGGACAGGGGACGGGGGGCTACACCTTC. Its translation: CASTVPGQGTGGYTF.

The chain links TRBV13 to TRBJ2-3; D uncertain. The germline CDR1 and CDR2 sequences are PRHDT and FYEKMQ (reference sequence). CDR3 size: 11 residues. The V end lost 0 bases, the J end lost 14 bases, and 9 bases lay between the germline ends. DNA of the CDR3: TGTGCCAGCAGCTTAGGGGTGGTTCGGTATTTT. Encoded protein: CASSLGVVRYF. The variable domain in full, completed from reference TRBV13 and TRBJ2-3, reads AAGVIQSPRHLIKEKRETATLKCYPIPRHDTVYWYQQGPGQDPQFLISFYEKMQSDKGSIPDRFSAQQFSDYHSELNMSSLELGDSALYFCASSLGVVRYFGPGTRLTVL.

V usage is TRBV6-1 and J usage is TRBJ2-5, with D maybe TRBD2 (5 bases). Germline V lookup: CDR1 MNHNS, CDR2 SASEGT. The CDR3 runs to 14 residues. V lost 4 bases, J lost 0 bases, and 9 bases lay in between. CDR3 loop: CASSGWTHQETQYF. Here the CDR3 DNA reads TGTGCCAGCAGTGGATGGACTCACCAAGAGACCCAGTACTTC.

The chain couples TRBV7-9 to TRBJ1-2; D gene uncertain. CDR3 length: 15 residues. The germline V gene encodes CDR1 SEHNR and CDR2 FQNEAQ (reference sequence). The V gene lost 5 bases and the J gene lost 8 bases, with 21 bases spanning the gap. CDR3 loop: CASSQDYWVRVGYTF. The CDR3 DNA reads TGTGCCAGCAGCCAAGATTATTGGGTAAGGGTAGGCTACACCTTC.

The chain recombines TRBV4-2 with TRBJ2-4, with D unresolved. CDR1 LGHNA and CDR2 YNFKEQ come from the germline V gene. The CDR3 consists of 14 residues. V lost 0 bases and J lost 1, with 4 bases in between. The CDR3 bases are TGTGCCAGCAGCCAAGAGGGGGCCAAAAACATTCAGTACTTC. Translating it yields CASSQEGAKNIQYF.

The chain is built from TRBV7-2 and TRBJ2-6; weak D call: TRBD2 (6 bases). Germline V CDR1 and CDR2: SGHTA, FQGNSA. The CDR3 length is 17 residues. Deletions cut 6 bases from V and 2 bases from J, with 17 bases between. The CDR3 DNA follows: TGTGCCAGCAGTCGAACGGCGGGGTCAACTGGGGCCAACGTCCTGACTTTC. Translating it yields CASSRTAGSTGANVLTF. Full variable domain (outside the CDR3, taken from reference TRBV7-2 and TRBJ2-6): GAGVSQSPSNKVTEKGKDVELRCDPISGHTALYWYRQSLGQGLEFLIYFQGNSAPDKSGLPSDRFSAERTGGSVSTLTIQRTQQEDSAVYLCASSRTAGSTGANVLTFGAGSRLTVL.

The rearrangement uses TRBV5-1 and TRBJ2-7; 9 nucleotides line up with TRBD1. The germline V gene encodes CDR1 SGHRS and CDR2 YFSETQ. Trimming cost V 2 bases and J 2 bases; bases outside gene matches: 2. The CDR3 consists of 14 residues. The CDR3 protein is CASSFDRGAYEQYF. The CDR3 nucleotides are TGCGCCAGCAGCTTCGACAGGGGGGCCTACGAGCAGTACTTC.

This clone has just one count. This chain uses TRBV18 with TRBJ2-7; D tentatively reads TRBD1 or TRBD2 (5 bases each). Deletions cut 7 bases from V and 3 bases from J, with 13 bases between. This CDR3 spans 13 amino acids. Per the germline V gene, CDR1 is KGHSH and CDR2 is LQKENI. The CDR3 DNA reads TGTGCCAGCTACCGGGACGGGGACTACGAGCAGTACTTC. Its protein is CASYRDGDYEQYF. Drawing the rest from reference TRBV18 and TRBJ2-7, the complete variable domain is NAGVMQNPRHLVRRRGQEARLRCSPMKGHSHVYWYRQLPEEGLKFMVYLQKENIIDESGMPKERFSAEFPKEGPSILRIQQVVRGDSAAYFCASYRDGDYEQYFGPGTRLTVT.

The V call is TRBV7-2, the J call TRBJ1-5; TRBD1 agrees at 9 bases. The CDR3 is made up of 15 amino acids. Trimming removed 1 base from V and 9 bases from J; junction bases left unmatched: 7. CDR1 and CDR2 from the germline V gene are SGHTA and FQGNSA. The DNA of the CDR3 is TGTGCCAGCAGCTTAGAGACAGGGGGGGATAGGCCCCAGCATTTT. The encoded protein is CASSLETGGDRPQHF.